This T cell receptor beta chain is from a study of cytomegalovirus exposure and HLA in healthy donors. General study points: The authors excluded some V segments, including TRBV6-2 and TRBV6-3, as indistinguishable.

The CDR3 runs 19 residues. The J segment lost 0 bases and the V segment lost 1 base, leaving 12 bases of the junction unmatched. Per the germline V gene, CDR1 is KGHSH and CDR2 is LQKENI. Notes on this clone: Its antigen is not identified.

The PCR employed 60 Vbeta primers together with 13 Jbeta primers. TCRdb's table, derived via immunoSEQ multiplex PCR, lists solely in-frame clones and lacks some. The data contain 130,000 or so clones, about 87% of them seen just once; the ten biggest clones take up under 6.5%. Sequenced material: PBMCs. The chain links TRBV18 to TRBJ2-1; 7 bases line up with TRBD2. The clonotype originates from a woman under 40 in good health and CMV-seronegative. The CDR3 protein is CASSPLAYGRGSSYNEQFF. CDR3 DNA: TGTGCCAGCTCACCACTGGCTTATGGGAGGGGAAGCTCCTACAATGAGCAGTTCTTC.